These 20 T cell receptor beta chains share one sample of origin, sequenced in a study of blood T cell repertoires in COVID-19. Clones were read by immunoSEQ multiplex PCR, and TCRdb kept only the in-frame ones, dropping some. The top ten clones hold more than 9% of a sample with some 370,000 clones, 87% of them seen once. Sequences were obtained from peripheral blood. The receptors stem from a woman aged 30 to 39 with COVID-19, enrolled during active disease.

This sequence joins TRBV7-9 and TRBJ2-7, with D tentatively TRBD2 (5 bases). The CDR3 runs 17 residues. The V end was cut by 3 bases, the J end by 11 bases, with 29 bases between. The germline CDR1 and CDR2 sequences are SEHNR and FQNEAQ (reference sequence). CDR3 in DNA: TGTGCCAGCAGCTTCGGGGTAACCGCCGGATCCCCTGAATCCGAGTACTTC. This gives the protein CASSFGVTAGSPESEYF.

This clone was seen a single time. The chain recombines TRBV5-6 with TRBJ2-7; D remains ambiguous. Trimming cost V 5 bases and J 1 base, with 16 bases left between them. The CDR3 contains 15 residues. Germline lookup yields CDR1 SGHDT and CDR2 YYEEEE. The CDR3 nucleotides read TGTGCCAGCAGTCCCTTATTGACATTATCCTACGAGCAGTACTTC. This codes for CASSPLLTLSYEQYF.

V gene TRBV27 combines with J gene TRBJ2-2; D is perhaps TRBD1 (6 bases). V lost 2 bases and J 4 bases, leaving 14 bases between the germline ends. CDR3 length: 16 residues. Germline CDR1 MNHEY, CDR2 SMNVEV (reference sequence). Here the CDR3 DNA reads TGTGCCAGCAGTTTACAAACAGGGTGGGGCACCGGGGAGCTGTTTTTT. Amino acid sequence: CASSLQTGWGTGELFF.

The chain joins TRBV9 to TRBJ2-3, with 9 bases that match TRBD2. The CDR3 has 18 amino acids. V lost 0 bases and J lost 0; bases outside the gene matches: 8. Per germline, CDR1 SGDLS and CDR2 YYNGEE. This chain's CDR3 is CASSVGGSSGASTDTQYF. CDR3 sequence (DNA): TGTGCCAGCAGCGTAGGAGGGTCTAGCGGGGCTAGCACAGATACGCAGTATTTT. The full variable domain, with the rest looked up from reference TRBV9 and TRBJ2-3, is DSGVTQTPKHLITATGQRVTLRCSPRSGDLSVYWYQQSLDQGLQFLIQYYNGEERAKGNILERFSAQQFPDLHSELNLSSLELGDSALYFCASSVGGSSGASTDTQYFGPGTRLTVL.

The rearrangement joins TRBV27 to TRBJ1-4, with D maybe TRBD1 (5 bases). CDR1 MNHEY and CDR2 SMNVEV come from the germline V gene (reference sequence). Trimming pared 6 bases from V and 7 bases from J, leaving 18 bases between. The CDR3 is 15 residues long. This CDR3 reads CASSSQSWGSEKLFF. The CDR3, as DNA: TGTGCCAGCAGCTCCCAGTCGTGGGGCTCTGAAAAACTGTTTTTT.

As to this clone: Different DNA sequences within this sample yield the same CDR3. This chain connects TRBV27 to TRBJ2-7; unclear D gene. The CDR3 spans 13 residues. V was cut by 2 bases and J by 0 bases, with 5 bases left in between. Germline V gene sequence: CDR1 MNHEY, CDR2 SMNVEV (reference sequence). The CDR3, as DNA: TGTGCCAGCAGTTTAGGCACCTCCTACGAGCAGTACTTC. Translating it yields CASSLGTSYEQYF.

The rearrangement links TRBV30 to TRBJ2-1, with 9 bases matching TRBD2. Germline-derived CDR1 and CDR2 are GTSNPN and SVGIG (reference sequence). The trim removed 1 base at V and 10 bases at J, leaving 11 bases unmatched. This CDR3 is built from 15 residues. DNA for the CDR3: TGTGCCTGGAGTGCCGGGGTAGCGGGAGTACAGGAGCAGTTCTTC. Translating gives CAWSAGVAGVQEQFF. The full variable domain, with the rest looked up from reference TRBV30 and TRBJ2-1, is SQTIHQWPATLVQPVGSPLSLECTVEGTSNPNLYWYRQAAGRGLQLLFYSVGIGQISSEVPQNLSASRPQDRQFILSSKKLLLSDSGFYLCAWSAGVAGVQEQFFGPGTRLTVL.

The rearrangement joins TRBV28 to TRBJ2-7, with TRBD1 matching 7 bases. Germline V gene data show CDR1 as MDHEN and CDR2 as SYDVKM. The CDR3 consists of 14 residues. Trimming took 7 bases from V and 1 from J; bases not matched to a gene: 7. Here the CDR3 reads CASIKGAPSYEQYF. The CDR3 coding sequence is TGTGCCAGCATTAAGGGGGCCCCATCCTACGAGCAGTACTTC.

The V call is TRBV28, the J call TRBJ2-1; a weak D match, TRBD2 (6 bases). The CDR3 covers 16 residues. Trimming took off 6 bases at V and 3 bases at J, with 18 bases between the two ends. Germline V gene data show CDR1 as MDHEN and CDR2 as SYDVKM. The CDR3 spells CASRSALLAYYNEQFF. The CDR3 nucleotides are TGTGCCAGCAGGTCGGCCCTGCTAGCGTACTACAATGAGCAGTTCTTC. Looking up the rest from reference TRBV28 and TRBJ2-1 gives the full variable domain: DVKVTQSSRYLVKRTGEKVFLECVQDMDHENMFWYRQDPGLGLRLIYFSYDVKMKEKGDIPEGYSVSREKKERFSLILESASTNQTSMYLCASRSALLAYYNEQFFGPGTRLTVL.

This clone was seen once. In nucleotides, the CDR3 is TGTGCCAGCAGCGTAGAGGGGGCAGGCACTGAAGCTTTCTTT. Its protein is CASSVEGAGTEAFF. The rearrangement links TRBV9 to TRBJ1-1; 7 bases map to TRBD1. The CDR3 runs 14 residues. Per germline, CDR1 SGDLS and CDR2 YYNGEE. Germline trimming cut 0 bases from V and 4 bases from J; bases unmatched to any gene: 3.

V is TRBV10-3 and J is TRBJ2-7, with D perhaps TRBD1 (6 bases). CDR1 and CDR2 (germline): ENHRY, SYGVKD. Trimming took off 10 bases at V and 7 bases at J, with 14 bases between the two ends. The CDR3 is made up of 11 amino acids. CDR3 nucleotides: TGTGCCACCTCCAGACAGGAAGAGCAGTACTTC. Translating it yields CATSRQEEQYF.

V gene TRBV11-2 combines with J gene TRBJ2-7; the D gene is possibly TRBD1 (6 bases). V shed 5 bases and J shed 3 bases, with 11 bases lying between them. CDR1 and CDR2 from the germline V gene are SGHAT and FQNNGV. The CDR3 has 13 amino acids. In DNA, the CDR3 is TGTGCCAGCAGCAAGGGACAAAACTACGAGCAGTACTTC. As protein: CASSKGQNYEQYF.

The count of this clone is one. CDR3 nucleotides: TGCGCCAGCAGCACAGGGGGCGAAGGCTACACCTTC. Encoded protein: CASSTGGEGYTF. The chain uses TRBV5-1 and TRBJ1-2, with 9 positions matching TRBD1. The length of the CDR3 is 12 residues. Germline V gene sequence: CDR1 SGHRS, CDR2 YFSETQ. The V segment lost 4 bases and the J segment 8 bases; nucleotides outside the gene matches: 3.

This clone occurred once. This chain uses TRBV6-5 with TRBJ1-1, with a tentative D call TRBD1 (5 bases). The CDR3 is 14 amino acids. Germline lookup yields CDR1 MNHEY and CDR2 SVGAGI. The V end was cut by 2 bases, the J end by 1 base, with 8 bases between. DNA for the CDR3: TGTGCCAGCAGTTACGGGGGGAGGAACACTGAAGCTTTCTTT. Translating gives CASSYGGRNTEAFF.

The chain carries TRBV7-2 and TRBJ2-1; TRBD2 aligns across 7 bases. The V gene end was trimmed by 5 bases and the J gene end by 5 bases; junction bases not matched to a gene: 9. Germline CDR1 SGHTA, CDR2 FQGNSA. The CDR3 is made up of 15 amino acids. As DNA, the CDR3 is TGTGCCAGCAGCGCTAGTAAGGGAGGGAACAATGAGCAGTTCTTC. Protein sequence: CASSASKGGNNEQFF.

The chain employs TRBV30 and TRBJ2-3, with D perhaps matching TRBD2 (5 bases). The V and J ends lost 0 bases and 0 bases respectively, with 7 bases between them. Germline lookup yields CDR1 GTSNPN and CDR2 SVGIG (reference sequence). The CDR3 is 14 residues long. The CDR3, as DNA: TGTGCCTGGAGTGTAGCGGTTAGCACAGATACGCAGTATTTT. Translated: CAWSVAVSTDTQYF.

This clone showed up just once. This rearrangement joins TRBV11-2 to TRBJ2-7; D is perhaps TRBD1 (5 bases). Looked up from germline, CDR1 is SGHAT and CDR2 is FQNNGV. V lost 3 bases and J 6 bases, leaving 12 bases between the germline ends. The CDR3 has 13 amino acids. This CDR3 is CASSFSRVGEQYF. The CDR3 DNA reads TGTGCCAGCAGCTTCTCCAGGGTGGGCGAGCAGTACTTC.

CDR3 nucleotides: TGTGCCAGCAGTGTTCTCGGCACAGATACGCAGTATTTT. It is translated as CASSVLGTDTQYF. The rearrangement joins TRBV2 to TRBJ2-3; unclear D gene. Deletions cut 4 bases from V and 1 base from J, with 6 bases between. CDR3 length equals 13 residues. Germline values: CDR1 SNHLY, CDR2 FYNNEI. Full variable domain (remainder filled in from reference TRBV2 and TRBJ2-3): EPEVTQTPSHQVTQMGQEVILRCVPISNHLYFYWYRQILGQKVEFLVSFYNNEISEKSEIFDDQFSVERPDGSNFTLKIRSTKLEDSAMYFCASSVLGTDTQYFGPGTRLTVL.

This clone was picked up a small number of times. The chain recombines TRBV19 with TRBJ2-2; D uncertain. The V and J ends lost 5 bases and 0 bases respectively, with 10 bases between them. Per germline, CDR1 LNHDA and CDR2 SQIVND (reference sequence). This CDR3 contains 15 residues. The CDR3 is CASSLLHSNTGELFF. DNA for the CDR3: TGTGCCAGTAGTCTCTTACATTCGAACACCGGGGAGCTGTTTTTT.

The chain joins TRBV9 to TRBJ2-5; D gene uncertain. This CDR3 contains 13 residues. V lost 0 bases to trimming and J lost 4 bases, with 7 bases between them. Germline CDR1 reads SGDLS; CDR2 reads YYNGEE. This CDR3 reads CASSVGDGETQYF. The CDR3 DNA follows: TGTGCCAGCAGCGTAGGAGATGGAGAGACCCAGTACTTC. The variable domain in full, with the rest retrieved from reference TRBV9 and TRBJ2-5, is DSGVTQTPKHLITATGQRVTLRCSPRSGDLSVYWYQQSLDQGLQFLIQYYNGEERAKGNILERFSAQQFPDLHSELNLSSLELGDSALYFCASSVGDGETQYFGPGTRLLVL.